The rows below give T cell receptor beta chains drawn from one sample of a study of cytomegalovirus exposure and HLA in healthy donors. Clones were read by immunoSEQ multiplex PCR, and TCRdb kept only the in-frame ones, dropping some. The sample includes about 120,000 clones, 75% to 90% of them seen just once. Sequences were obtained from PBMCs. The origin of the receptors is a young man in good health and CMV-seronegative. The CDR3 runs from the conserved cysteine through the conserved F or W. The D gene is left open where the match is weak. Rows may omit the clone size; those that give it use once, few, many or a size class.

>.|TRBD1|TRBV18|TRBJ1-1
CASSPRGLGRDTEAFF
TGTGCCAGCTCACCCAGGGGGCTAGGAAGGGACACTGAAGCTTTCTTT
>.|.|TRBV28|TRBJ1-3
CASSLVARAGNTIYF
TGTGCCAGCAGTTTAGTAGCCAGGGCTGGAAACACCATATATTTT
>.|TRBD2|TRBV15|TRBJ2-1
CATSSWTSGVYNEQFF
TGTGCCACCAGCTCCTGGACTAGCGGGGTGTACAATGAGCAGTTCTTC
>.|.|TRBV4-2|TRBJ1-2
CASSQEFGVSYGYTF
TGTGCCAGCAGCCAAGAATTCGGGGTAAGCTATGGCTACACCTTC
>.|.|TRBV4-3|TRBJ2-6
CASSSGANGLTF
TGCGCCAGCAGTTCTGGGGCCAACGGCCTGACTTTC
>.|.|TRBV4-3|TRBJ1-1
CASRLRMNTEAFF
TGCGCCAGCAGACTGCGGATGAACACTGAAGCTTTCTTT
>once|TRBD1|TRBV5-1|TRBJ2-7
CASSSDRVYEQYF
TGCGCCAGCAGCTCTGACAGGGTATACGAGCAGTACTTC
>.|.|TRBV7-2|TRBJ1-1
CASSWGGPEAFF
TGTGCCAGCAGCTGGGGGGGCCCAGAGGCTTTCTTT
>.|.|TRBV5-1|TRBJ1-2
CASSPSGGAANYGYTF
TGCGCCAGCAGCCCCTCTGGAGGTGCAGCTAACTATGGCTACACCTTC
>once|.|TRBV6-5|TRBJ2-7
CASSYSGGERSYEQYF
TGTGCCAGCAGTTACTCGGGCGGGGAAAGATCCTACGAGCAGTACTTC
>.|.|TRBV19|TRBJ2-7
CASSMGQSPYEQYF
TGTGCCAGTAGTATGGGCCAGAGCCCCTACGAGCAGTACTTC
>.|.|TRBV7-9|TRBJ2-7
CASSLGGRVYEQYF
TGTGCCAGCAGCTTGGGAGGACGGGTCTACGAGCAGTACTTC
>.|TRBD1|TRBV5-1|TRBJ1-4
CASSLEQGPLRNEKLFF
TGCGCCAGCAGCTTGGAACAGGGGCCGCTGAGAAATGAAAAACTGTTTTTT
>.|.|TRBV27|TRBJ2-2
CASSSRGGELFF
TGTGCCAGCAGTTCCCGAGGCGGGGAGCTGTTTTTT
>.|.|TRBV9|TRBJ2-5
CASSPLGSLGETQYF
TGTGCCAGCAGCCCCCTGGGGAGCCTCGGAGAGACCCAGTACTTC
>.|.|TRBV7-9|TRBJ2-5
CASSTDRDYQETQYF
TGTGCCAGCAGCACTGACAGGGACTACCAAGAGACCCAGTACTTC
>.|.|TRBV28|TRBJ1-2
CASSLFRGYGYTF
TGTGCCAGCAGTTTATTCAGGGGCTATGGCTACACCTTC
>.|.|TRBV29-1|TRBJ2-3
CSVEGSANTDTQYF
TGCAGCGTTGAGGGCTCGGCCAACACAGATACGCAGTATTTT
>.|.|TRBV7-8|TRBJ1-3
CASSLVTGNTIYF
TGTGCCAGCAGCTTAGTCACTGGAAACACCATATATTTT
>once|.|TRBV10-2|TRBJ1-5
CASRGPQGGNQPQHF
TGCGCCAGCCGTGGCCCCCAGGGAGGGAATCAGCCCCAGCATTTT
>.|.|TRBV2|TRBJ1-2
CASSGRDYGYTF
TGTGCCAGCAGTGGAAGAGATTATGGCTACACCTTC
>.|TRBD2|TRBV9|TRBJ2-1
CASSVFPRGTYNEQFF
TGTGCCAGCAGCGTATTTCCGCGGGGGACCTACAATGAGCAGTTCTTC
>.|.|TRBV27|TRBJ2-7
CASSFGPGTYEQYF
TGTGCCAGCAGTTTTGGTCCAGGAACTTACGAGCAGTACTTC
>.|.|TRBV9|TRBJ1-2
CASSPLDRSSNYGYTF
TGTGCCAGCAGCCCCCTGGACAGATCTAGTAACTATGGCTACACCTTC
>few|TRBD1|TRBV28|TRBJ2-7
CASSPTGDSYEQYF
TGTGCCAGCAGTCCGACAGGGGACTCCTACGAGCAGTACTTC
>.|.|TRBV7-2|TRBJ1-2
CASSSLDNSGREHRGYTF
TGTGCCAGCAGCTCACTGGACAATTCGGGTAGGGAACATCGGGGCTACACCTTC
>.|TRBD1|TRBV5-4|TRBJ2-1
CASSWNYRTGDNEQFF
TGTGCCAGCAGCTGGAATTATCGGACAGGAGACAATGAGCAGTTCTTC
>.|.|TRBV19|TRBJ2-1
CASSTGGLSYNEQFF
TGTGCCAGTAGTACCGGGGGGCTCTCCTACAATGAGCAGTTCTTC
>.|TRBD1|TRBV28|TRBJ2-3
CASSSVPPGQGGFSSTDTQYF
TGTGCCAGCAGTTCCGTACCGCCGGGACAGGGAGGGTTTTCTAGCACAGATACGCAGTATTTT
>.|TRBD2|TRBV11-3|TRBJ2-1
CASSFVAGGSSYNEQFF
TGTGCCAGCAGCTTCGTGGCGGGGGGGAGCTCCTACAATGAGCAGTTCTTC
>.|TRBD1|TRBV30|TRBJ2-2
CAGAGQANTGELFF
TGTGCCGGTGCAGGACAGGCCAACACCGGGGAGCTGTTTTTT
>.|.|TRBV6-1|TRBJ1-2
CASIPPGNYGYTF
TGTGCCAGCATACCGCCCGGTAACTATGGCTACACCTTC
>.|TRBD2|TRBV7-2|TRBJ2-5
CASSVTSGEYQETQYF
TGTGCCAGCAGCGTGACTAGCGGGGAGTACCAAGAGACCCAGTACTTC
>.|TRBD1|TRBV7-2|TRBJ1-2
CASSPRATGEEKSF
TGTGCCAGCAGCCCCCGGGCGACAGGGGAGGAAAAGAGCTTC
>.|TRBD2|TRBV10-1|TRBJ2-3
CASSPGSGGAKDTQYF
TGCGCCAGCAGCCCGGGGAGCGGGGGGGCCAAAGATACGCAGTATTTT
>.|TRBD1|TRBV5-4|TRBJ2-5
CASSRTDREETQYF
TGTGCCAGCAGCCGTACGGACAGGGAAGAGACCCAGTACTTC
>.|.|TRBV5-8|TRBJ1-1
CASSLVWSGTEAFF
TGTGCCAGCAGCTTGGTGTGGTCAGGGACTGAAGCTTTCTTT
>.|TRBD2|TRBV5-1|TRBJ2-2
CASRTPGLAGTGELFF
TGCGCCAGCCGAACTCCGGGACTAGCGGGCACCGGGGAGCTGTTTTTT
>.|.|TRBV7-2|TRBJ2-2
CASSPLTHTGELFF
TGTGCCAGCAGCCCGTTGACACACACCGGGGAGCTGTTTTTT
>.|TRBD1|TRBV29-1|TRBJ2-3
CSVDRDRVPDTQYF
TGCAGCGTTGACCGAGACAGGGTCCCAGATACGCAGTATTTT
>.|.|TRBV6-1|TRBJ2-4
CASTLRRDTTPHF
TGTGCCAGCACCCTCCGCCGGGACACTACCCCCCACTTC
>.|.|TRBV15|TRBJ2-7
CATSRDNSYEQYF
TGTGCCACCAGCAGAGATAACAGTTACGAGCAGTACTTC
>.|TRBD1|TRBV28|TRBJ2-1
CASSLLQGVEQFF
TGTGCCAGCAGTTTATTGCAGGGGGTCGAGCAGTTCTTC
>once|.|TRBV15|TRBJ1-1
CATSGRRTEAFF
TGTGCCACCAGCGGAAGGAGGACTGAAGCTTTCTTT
>.|.|TRBV5-4|TRBJ2-7
CASSLKSGEQYF
TGTGCCAGCAGCTTGAAGTCGGGCGAGCAGTACTTC
>.|.|TRBV28|TRBJ1-2
CASMGGRNYGYTF
TGTGCCAGCATGGGCGGGCGGAACTATGGCTACACCTTC
>.|TRBD1|TRBV15|TRBJ1-2
CATSRFRDRLLNYGYTF
TGTGCCACCAGCAGATTCCGGGACAGGCTGCTTAACTATGGCTACACCTTC
>.|.|TRBV30|TRBJ1-1
CAWKVGEEEFTNTEAFF
TGTGCCTGGAAGGTTGGAGAAGAAGAATTCACGAACACTGAAGCTTTCTTT
>.|TRBD1|TRBV7-2|TRBJ2-5
CASSSQGAVEETQYF
TGTGCCAGCAGCTCACAGGGGGCGGTGGAGGAGACCCAGTACTTC
>.|.|TRBV27|TRBJ2-7
CASRPRGDSGSYEQYF
TGTGCCAGCAGACCCCGCGGAGACAGTGGGTCCTACGAGCAGTACTTC
>few|TRBD2|TRBV6-5|TRBJ2-7
CASSYSLVAGGYEQYF
TGTGCCAGCAGTTACTCGTTGGTAGCGGGGGGGTACGAGCAGTACTTC
>few|.|TRBV6-1|TRBJ1-1
CASTLVQGNTEAFF
TGTGCCAGCACTCTAGTCCAGGGTAACACTGAAGCTTTCTTT
>few|.|TRBV11-2|TRBJ2-4
CASSLDRENSQYF
TGTGCCAGCAGCTTAGATCGAGAAAACAGTCAGTACTTC
>few|TRBD2|TRBV7-9|TRBJ2-3
CASSLSGGFQATQYF
TGTGCCAGCAGCTTAAGCGGGGGGTTCCAAGCTACGCAGTATTTT
>.|.|TRBV18|TRBJ1-2
CASSLGPNYGYTF
TGTGCCAGCTCACTGGGGCCAAACTATGGCTACACCTTC
>.|.|TRBV9|TRBJ2-4
CASSASAAKNIQYF
TGTGCCAGCAGCGCGAGCGCGGCCAAAAACATTCAGTACTTC